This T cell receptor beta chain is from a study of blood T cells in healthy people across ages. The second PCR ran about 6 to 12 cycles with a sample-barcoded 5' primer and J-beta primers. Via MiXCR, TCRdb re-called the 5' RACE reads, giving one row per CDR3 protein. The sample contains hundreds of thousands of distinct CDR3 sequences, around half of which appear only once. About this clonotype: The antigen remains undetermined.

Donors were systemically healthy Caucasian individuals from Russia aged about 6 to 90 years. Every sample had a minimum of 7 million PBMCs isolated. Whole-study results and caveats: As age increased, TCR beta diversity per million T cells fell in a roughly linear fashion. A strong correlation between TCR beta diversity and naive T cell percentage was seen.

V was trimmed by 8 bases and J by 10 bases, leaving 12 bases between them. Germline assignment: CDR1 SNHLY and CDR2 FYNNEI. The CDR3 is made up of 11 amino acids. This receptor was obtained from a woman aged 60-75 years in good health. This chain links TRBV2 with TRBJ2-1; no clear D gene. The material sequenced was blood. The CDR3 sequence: CASEMVTEQFF. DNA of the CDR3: TGTGCCAGCGAGATGGTAACAGAGCAGTTCTTC.